The clone carrying this T cell receptor (beta chain) was seen ten or more times. What it binds is not known. The data were obtained in a study of human T cells and chemical hapten exposure. Study overall: Variability of per-sample TCR yields stemmed mainly from small differences in pooled library volume. General study findings and limits: No alteration of TCRs above 1 in 1000 frequency was seen with DPC sensitization.

The CDR3 loop spans 16 amino acids. Trimming stripped 3 bases from V and 0 bases from J, with 16 bases between. Germline V gene sequence: CDR1 DFQATT, CDR2 SNEGSKA (reference sequence). This sample's time point: healthy volunteer bleed at 2 weeks. The template was total RNA from unfractionated whole blood. Per the study methods: Sequenced samples showed a median of approximately 96,000 TCRs each, with counts running from roughly 23,000 to 700,000. TCRdb used MiXCR to reprocess the RACE reads, holding one entry per CDR3 protein. The authors' filters were not applied to this entry. The sample carries over 85,000 distinct CDR3 sequences, approximately 9% recorded once.

The sequenced material came from whole blood. This chain connects TRBV20-1 to TRBJ2-3; D might be TRBD2 (6 bases). This sequence originates from a female donor in good health. Some clones in this sample may be carry-over from other donors' samples. The CDR3: CSASSGTQSSTDTQYF. CDR3 DNA sequence: TGCAGTGCTAGTTCCGGGACTCAATCTAGCACAGATACGCAGTATTTT.